This section outlines one T cell receptor beta chain sequence together with its context. Its antigen is currently not known. Base qualities were left out, and no much larger clone turns up one base away. What the time point label conveys for this sample: baseline before first vaccination. Vaccinee samples were obtained from the UK trials COV001 and COV002, which included a single-blind randomized controlled phase 2/3 trial of AZD1222 (ChAdOx1 nCoV-19) in healthy adults. For TCRbeta chain sequencing, PBMC samples were collected from trial participants at day 0 and at day 28 after the second dose. The CDR3 regions of human TCRbeta chains were subjected to immunosequencing. Processing in the source paper ran as follows. Repertoire TCRs were checked for matches against a reference library of SARS-CoV-2-specific TCRs that had been generated using the MIRA antigen-specificity platform. Breadth was defined as the fraction of unique TCRs that were SARS-CoV-2-associated, and depth was defined as the fraction of total T cells that were SARS-CoV-2-associated. Using the MIRA data, every spike-specific TCR was mapped to the spike region that the TCR reacted to and assigned to either a CD4 or a CD8 class. Log10-transformed breadth and depth values were compared by one-way ANOVA with Sidak's multiple comparisons tests. TCRdb provides this immuneACCESS table in a form limited to in-frame rearrangements. Some clones are lacking; in checked studies, under half of them reflect an unresolved V gene, and why the rest are absent is not known. D and trimming come from the DNA, and the V and J calls and clone size come from that table. For this sample the table gives around 130,000 clones, of which just over 85% were detected only once. The ten largest make up roughly 3% of the sample.

This entry is derived from a study of T cell responses to AZD1222 COVID-19 vaccine (dated by TCRdb to about 2021). With regard to the full study: AZD1222 recipients with second doses at about 4 weeks or about 12 weeks were pooled, because spike-specific TCR depth and breadth did not differ between schedules. TCR sequencing covered 230 to 250 trial participants: 200 to 220 given two doses of AZD1222 and 26 given two doses of MenACWY control vaccine. Enrollment into the trials was organized by age into subgroups of 18-55, 56-69 and 70-plus years, and those subgroups contained roughly 150, 30 and 60 TCR-sequenced participants, respectively.

Broader findings and caveats from the paper: Reportedly, close to half of the unique spike-specific TCRs recognized epitopes lying outside the regions that are mutated in the B.1.351 and B.1.1.7 variants. The 56-69-year group was small, and its depth increase did not reach significance, likely because of low power. After two AZD1222 doses, spike-specific TCR breadth and depth were significantly higher than at day 0 and than in MenACWY recipients. Only six AZD1222 recipients were SARS-CoV-2 seropositive at baseline, limiting conclusions about previously exposed vaccinees. Because no day 14 peak-response samples were available, the repertoires could be characterized only after the peak T cell response. Participants were mostly white British and included more females than males, and it was suggested by the authors that clonal diversity may have been underestimated. The vaccine-associated CD4 TCRs covered the entire spike protein, and the dominant responses fell in regions 160-218 and 743-854.

The CDR3 spans 14 residues, from the cysteine through the phenylalanine. The entry retains the CDR3 DNA only, 42 bases that are in frame from base 1. V loses 1 base at its end and J loses 8 bases; junction bases beyond the gene matches: 5. CDR1 and CDR2, per the germline V gene (reference sequence), are GTSNPN and SVGIG. The chain joins TRBV30 to TRBJ1-2; 12 bases in between match TRBD1. The source material was peripheral blood, sampled on day 0 of AZD1222 vaccination. The sequence derives from an adult in good health. DNA sequence: TGTGCCTGGAGTGCCTCGGGACAGGGGGCCGGCTACACCTTC. This encodes CAWSASGQGAGYTF. The reference TRBV30 and TRBJ1-2 proteins fill in what lies around the CDR3, so the full variable domain reads SQTIHQWPATLVQPVGSPLSLECTVEGTSNPNLYWYRQAAGRGLQLLFYSVGIGQISSEVPQNLSASRPQDRQFILSSKKLLLSDSGFYLCAWSASGQGAGYTFGSGTRLTVV.